Listed below are T cell receptor beta chains from one sample, sequenced in a study of blood T cell repertoires in COVID-19. The method was immunoSEQ multiplex PCR; TCRdb's version includes in-frame clones alone and lacks a portion of them. Altogether 150,000 to 200,000 clones are present, 65% to 85% being singletons, with the ten largest covering approximately 3%. Sequencing used PBMCs or T cells enriched from blood (not recorded which). Source of these receptors: a young woman who had been exposed to COVID-19. CDR3s include the opening cysteine and the closing phenylalanine or tryptophan. Where a row states a size, it is once, few, many or the class of an expanded clone; other rows omit it.

J,V,size,CDR3
TRBJ2-7,TRBV3-1/TRBV3-2,-,CASSFRGSYEQYF
TRBJ2-3,TRBV5-4,-,CASSFAGATDTQYF
TRBJ1-4,TRBV19,-,CASTRTNEKLFF
TRBJ1-4,TRBV4-3,-,CASSQRGNNEKLFF
TRBJ2-3,TRBV10-1,-,CASRGSGRTQYF
TRBJ2-1,TRBV4-1,-,CASSQRRDLYNEQFF
TRBJ1-6,TRBV5-4,-,CASSLAGQGSSPLHF
TRBJ1-1,TRBV9,-,CASSAVRDREGNTEAFF
TRBJ1-4,TRBV3-1/TRBV3-2,-,CASSPSDRGYEKLFF
TRBJ1-4,TRBV2,-,CASSVSGSTNEKLFF
TRBJ1-6,TRBV9,-,CASSDLRGANSPLHF
TRBJ1-1,TRBV19,-,CASSIGDRTEAFF
TRBJ2-3,TRBV5-4,-,CASSPISGDTDTQYF
TRBJ1-5,TRBV2,-,CASSEMGLRENQPQHF
TRBJ1-2,TRBV18,-,CASSPDRDNYGYTF
TRBJ2-5,TRBV11-2,once,CASSQEGTQYF
TRBJ1-1,TRBV30,-,CAWTGLTEAFF
TRBJ2-1,TRBV7-9,-,CASSLVSGTPTYNEQFF
TRBJ1-5,TRBV7-2,-,CASSSPGMGQTNQPQHF
TRBJ1-6,TRBV28,few,CASSLPGESLPLHF
TRBJ2-3,TRBV2,-,CASSPYRADTQYF
TRBJ2-1,TRBV11-3,-,CASSLEGGGPPEQFF
TRBJ1-1,TRBV29-1,once,CSVEGIIAAISAAEAFF
TRBJ1-2,TRBV7-2,once,CASSLGAGYTF
TRBJ1-2,TRBV9,-,CASSEGQLSSYGYTF
TRBJ1-2,TRBV3-1/TRBV3-2,-,CASSQGSRVGNYGYTF
TRBJ1-2,TRBV7-9,-,CASSLNMGFVYGYTF
TRBJ1-3,TRBV7-2,few,CASSMDRASGNTIYF
TRBJ2-1,TRBV6-2/TRBV6-3,-,CASSDSIAGLNNEQFF
TRBJ1-2,TRBV14,-,CASSQHAQANYGYTF
TRBJ1-3,TRBV14,-,CASILSADRVSGNTIYF
TRBJ2-5,TRBV29-1,-,CSVGTSGGAETQYF
TRBJ1-5,TRBV10-2,-,CASSESVGYQPQHF
TRBJ2-7,TRBV14,-,CASSLGQGIYEQYF
TRBJ1-1,TRBV16,-,CASSGGGSAEAFF
TRBJ1-2,TRBV19,-,CASNAGDPYGYTF
TRBJ1-3,TRBV29-1,-,CSVGHSGNTIYF
TRBJ2-7,TRBV5-1,-,CASSSGQISYEQYF
TRBJ1-4,TRBV23-1,-,CASSQSPDEKLFF
TRBJ2-1,TRBV28,once,CASSFWDRGNNEQFF
TRBJ2-7,TRBV4-3,-,CASSPEDRGYEQYF
TRBJ1-2,TRBV10-3,few,CAISVDREQSGYTF
TRBJ2-1,TRBV7-9,-,CASSLRGPGPSYNEQFF
TRBJ1-2,TRBV2,-,CASSDFLAGQTYGYTF
TRBJ1-2,TRBV7-8,-,CASSLVETAYGYTF
TRBJ2-1,TRBV12-3/TRBV12-4,-,CASSLTDWSPTFF
TRBJ2-3,TRBV5-4,-,CASSRVTGGGTDTQYF
TRBJ1-2,TRBV30,-,CAWSVRQGASGYTF
TRBJ1-1,TRBV9,-,CASSVGPWGDTEAFF
TRBJ2-2,TRBV5-3,-,CARSLARGRNTGELFF
TRBJ2-7,TRBV9,-,CASSPSSYEQYF